These 7 T cell receptor beta chains were sequenced from one sample in a study of identical twins (dated by TCRdb to 2016 to 2018). Library method: 5' RACE. For sequencing, an Illumina HiSeq 2000 was employed. The public sequencing data were trimmed at Q25 with fastp and processed into clonotypes with MiXCR by TCRdb, which kept only in-frame beta chains. One record per CDR3 amino acid sequence lists the most common genes and DNA. Present in this sample are about 1.7 million distinct CDR3 sequences, 25% to 35% of which were seen just once. Approximately 0.25% of the sample rests with the top ten. The sequenced sample was cord blood. The receptors were gathered from a newborn girl in good health.

In its sample, this clonotype was seen once. The chain is built from TRBV6-5 and TRBJ2-5, with D perhaps being TRBD1 or TRBD2 (7 bases each). The V gene's germline CDR1 is MNHEY and CDR2 SVGAGI. CDR3 length: 16 amino acids. The CDR3 DNA sequence: TGTGCTGCGACTAGCAAGGAAGGGGGCTCCTACAATGAGCAGTACTTC. Translated, it gives CAATSKEGGSYNEQYF.

This clonotype was observed a few times. The chain couples TRBV20-1 to TRBJ2-3, with a possible D match to TRBD1 (5 bases). Germline V gene sequence: CDR1 DFQATT, CDR2 SNEGSKA (reference sequence). The CDR3 sequence is 12 residues long. The V gene lost 6 bases and the J gene lost 4 bases, with 11 bases spanning the gap. This CDR3 reads CSAIQGSDTQYF. The CDR3 nucleotides are TGCAGTGCCATCCAGGGTTCAGATACGCAGTATTTT.

This chain uses TRBV7-2 with TRBJ1-5; D ambiguous. Germline lookup yields CDR1 SGHTA and CDR2 FQGNSA. This CDR3 is built from 14 residues. V was pared by 1 base and J by 3 bases, with 7 bases between. The CDR3 region has the DNA TGTGCCAGCAGCTTAGAGAGGGCCAATCAGCCCCAGCATTTT. This codes for CASSLERANQPQHF.

This chain connects TRBV6-1 to TRBJ1-5, with 11 bases aligning to TRBD1. The CDR3 sequence is 17 residues long. Germline lookup yields CDR1 MNHNS and CDR2 SASEGT. The junction had 9 bases not matched to a gene; V was cut back by 8 bases and J by 0 bases. CDR3 loop: CASERTGGRDSNQPQHF. The DNA of the CDR3 is TGTGCCAGCGAAAGGACAGGGGGCCGTGATAGCAATCAGCCCCAGCATTTT.

The table lists this clonotype with a count of one. V and J are TRBV3-1 and TRBJ2-7; 11 nucleotides match TRBD2. The CDR3 has 17 residues. Trimming took 1 base from V and 0 from J; bases not matched to a gene: 5. Germline V gene data show CDR1 as LGHDT and CDR2 as YNNKEL (reference sequence). CDR3 region: CASSQAPTSGASYEQYF. The CDR3 nucleotides are TGTGCCAGCAGCCAAGCTCCGACTAGCGGGGCCTCCTACGAGCAGTACTTC.

The rearrangement joins TRBV25-1 to TRBJ1-1; a possible D gene is TRBD1 (5 bases). CDR1 MGHDK and CDR2 SYGVNS come from the germline V gene. The ends were cut back, 4 bases at V and 1 base at J, with 10 bases in the middle. This CDR3 region has 14 residues. The CDR3 DNA reads as TGTGCCAGCAGTGGCCGACAGCCGAACACTGAAGCTTTCTTT. It is translated as CASSGRQPNTEAFF.

This chain joins TRBV6-6 and TRBJ1-6; unclear D gene. The germline gives CDR1 MNHNY, CDR2 SVGAGI (reference sequence). The CDR3 extends over 16 amino acids. Trimming pared 5 bases from V and 0 bases from J, leaving 11 bases between. CDR3 bases: TGTGCCAGCAGTACGAGGGTCGTCTCCTATAATTCACCCCTCCACTTT. The encoded protein is CASSTRVVSYNSPLHF.